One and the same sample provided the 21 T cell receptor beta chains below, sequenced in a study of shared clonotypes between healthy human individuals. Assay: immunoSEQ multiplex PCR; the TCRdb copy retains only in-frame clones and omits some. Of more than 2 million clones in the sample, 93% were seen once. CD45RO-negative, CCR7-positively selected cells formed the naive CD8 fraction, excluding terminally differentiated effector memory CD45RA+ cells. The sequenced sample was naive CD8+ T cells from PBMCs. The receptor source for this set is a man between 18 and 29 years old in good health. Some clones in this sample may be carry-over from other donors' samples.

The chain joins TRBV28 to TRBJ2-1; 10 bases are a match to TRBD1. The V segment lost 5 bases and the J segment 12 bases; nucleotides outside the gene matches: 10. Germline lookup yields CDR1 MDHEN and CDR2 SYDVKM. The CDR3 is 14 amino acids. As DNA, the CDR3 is TGTGCCAGCAGTCTAAGGACAGACAGGGGGCGGCAGTTCTTC. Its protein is CASSLRTDRGRQFF.

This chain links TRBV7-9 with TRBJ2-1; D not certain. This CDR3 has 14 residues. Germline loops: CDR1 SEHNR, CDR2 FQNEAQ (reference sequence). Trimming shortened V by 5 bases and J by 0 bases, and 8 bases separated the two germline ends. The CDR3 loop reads CASSPGPSYNEQFF. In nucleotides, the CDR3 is TGTGCCAGCAGCCCCGGCCCCTCCTACAATGAGCAGTTCTTC. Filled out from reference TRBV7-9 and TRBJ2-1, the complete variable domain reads DTGVSQNPRHKITKRGQNVTFRCDPISEHNRLYWYRQTLGQGPEFLTYFQNEAQLEKSRLLSDRFSAERPKGSFSTLEIQRTEQGDSAMYLCASSPGPSYNEQFFGPGTRLTVL.

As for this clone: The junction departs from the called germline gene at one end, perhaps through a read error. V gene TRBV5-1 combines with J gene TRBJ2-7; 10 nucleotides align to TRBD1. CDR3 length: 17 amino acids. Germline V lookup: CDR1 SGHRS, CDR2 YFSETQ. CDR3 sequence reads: CASSWTLDRGPSHEQYF. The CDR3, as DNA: TGCGCCAGCAGCTGGACCCTTGACAGGGGGCCCTCCCACGAGCAGTACTTC. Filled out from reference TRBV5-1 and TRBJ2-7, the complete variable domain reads KAGVTQTPRYLIKTRGQQVTLSCSPISGHRSVSWYQQTPGQGLQFLFEYFSETQRNKGNFPGRFSGRQFSNSRSEMNVSTLELGDSALYLCASSWTLDRGPSHEQYFGPGTRLTVT.

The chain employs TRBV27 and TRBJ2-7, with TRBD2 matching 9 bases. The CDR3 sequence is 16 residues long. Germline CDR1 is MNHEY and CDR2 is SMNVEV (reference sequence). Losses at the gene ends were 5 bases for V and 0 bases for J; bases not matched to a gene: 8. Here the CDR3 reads CASSPWSSGDSYEQYF. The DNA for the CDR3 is TGTGCCAGCAGTCCTTGGTCTAGCGGGGACTCCTACGAGCAGTACTTC.

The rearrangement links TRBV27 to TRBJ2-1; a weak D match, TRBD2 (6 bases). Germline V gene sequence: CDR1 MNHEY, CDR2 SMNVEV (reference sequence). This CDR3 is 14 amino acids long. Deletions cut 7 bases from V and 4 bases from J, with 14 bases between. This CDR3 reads CASIGGVSYNEQFF. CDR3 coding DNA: TGTGCCAGCATAGGCGGGGTATCGTACAATGAGCAGTTCTTC.

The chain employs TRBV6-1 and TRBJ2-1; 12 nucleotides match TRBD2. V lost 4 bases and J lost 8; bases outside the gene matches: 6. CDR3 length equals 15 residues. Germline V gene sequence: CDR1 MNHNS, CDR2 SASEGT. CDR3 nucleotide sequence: TGTGCCAGCAGTGTGACTAGCGGGAGACGATATGAGCAGTTCTTC. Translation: CASSVTSGRRYEQFF.

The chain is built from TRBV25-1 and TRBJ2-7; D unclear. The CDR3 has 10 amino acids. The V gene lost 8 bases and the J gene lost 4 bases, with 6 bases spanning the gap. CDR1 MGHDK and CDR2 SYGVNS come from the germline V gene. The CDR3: CASLLYEQYF. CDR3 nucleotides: TGTGCCAGCCTACTGTACGAGCAGTACTTC.

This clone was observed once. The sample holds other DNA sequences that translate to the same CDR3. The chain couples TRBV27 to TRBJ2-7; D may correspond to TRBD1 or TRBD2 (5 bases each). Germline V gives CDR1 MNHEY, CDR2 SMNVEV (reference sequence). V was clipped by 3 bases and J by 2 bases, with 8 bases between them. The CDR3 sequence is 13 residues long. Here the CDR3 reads CASSLRGPYEQYF. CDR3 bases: TGTGCCAGCAGTTTGAGGGGCCCCTACGAGCAGTACTTC.

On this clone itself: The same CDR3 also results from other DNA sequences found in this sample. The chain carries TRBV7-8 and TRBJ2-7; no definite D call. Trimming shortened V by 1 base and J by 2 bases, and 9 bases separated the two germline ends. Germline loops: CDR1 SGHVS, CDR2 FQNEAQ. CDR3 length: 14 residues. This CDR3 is CASSLVGRAYEQYF. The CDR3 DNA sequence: TGTGCCAGCAGCTTAGTAGGCCGTGCCTACGAGCAGTACTTC. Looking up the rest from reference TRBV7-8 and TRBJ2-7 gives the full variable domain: GAGVSQSPRYKVAKRGQDVALRCDPISGHVSLFWYQQALGQGPEFLTYFQNEAQLDKSGLPSDRFFAERPEGSVSTLKIQRTQQEDSAVYLCASSLVGRAYEQYFGPGTRLTVT.

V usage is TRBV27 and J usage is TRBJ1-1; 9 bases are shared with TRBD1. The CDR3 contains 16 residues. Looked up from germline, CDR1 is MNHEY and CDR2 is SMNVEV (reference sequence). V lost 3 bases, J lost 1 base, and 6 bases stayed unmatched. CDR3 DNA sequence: TGTGCCAGCAGTTTGGAAAGGACAGGGGCGAACACTGAAGCTTTCTTT. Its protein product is CASSLERTGANTEAFF.

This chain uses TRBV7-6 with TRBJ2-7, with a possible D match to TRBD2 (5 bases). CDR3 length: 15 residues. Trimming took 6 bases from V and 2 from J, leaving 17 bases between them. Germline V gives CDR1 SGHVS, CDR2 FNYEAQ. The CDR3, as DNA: TGTGCCAGCAGTGCGGGCGTGCAAGGCCCCTACGAGCAGTACTTC. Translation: CASSAGVQGPYEQYF.

The CDR3, as DNA: TGTGCCAGCAGCTTAGAGGAGGGCCGGACCGGGGAGCTGTTTTTT. As protein: CASSLEEGRTGELFF. This rearrangement joins TRBV13 to TRBJ2-2; the D gene is possibly TRBD2 (6 bases). The CDR3 is made up of 15 amino acids. The germline gives CDR1 PRHDT, CDR2 FYEKMQ (reference sequence). V gave up 1 base and J gave up 5 bases, with 11 bases separating them.

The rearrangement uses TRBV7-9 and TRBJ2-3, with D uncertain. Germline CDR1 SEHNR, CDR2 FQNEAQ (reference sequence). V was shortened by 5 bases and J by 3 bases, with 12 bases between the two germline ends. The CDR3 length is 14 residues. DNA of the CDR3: TGTGCCAGCAGCCCATCGTACTCGACAGATACGCAGTATTTT. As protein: CASSPSYSTDTQYF. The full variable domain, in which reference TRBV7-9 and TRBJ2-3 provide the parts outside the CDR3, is DTGVSQNPRHKITKRGQNVTFRCDPISEHNRLYWYRQTLGQGPEFLTYFQNEAQLEKSRLLSDRFSAERPKGSFSTLEIQRTEQGDSAMYLCASSPSYSTDTQYFGPGTRLTVL.

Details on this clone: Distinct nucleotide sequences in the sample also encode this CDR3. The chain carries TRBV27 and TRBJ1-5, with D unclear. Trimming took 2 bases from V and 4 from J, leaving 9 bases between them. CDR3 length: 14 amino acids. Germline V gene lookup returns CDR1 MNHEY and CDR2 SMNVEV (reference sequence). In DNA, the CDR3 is TGTGCCAGCAGTTTACTCGGGCCGAATCAGCCCCAGCATTTT. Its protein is CASSLLGPNQPQHF.

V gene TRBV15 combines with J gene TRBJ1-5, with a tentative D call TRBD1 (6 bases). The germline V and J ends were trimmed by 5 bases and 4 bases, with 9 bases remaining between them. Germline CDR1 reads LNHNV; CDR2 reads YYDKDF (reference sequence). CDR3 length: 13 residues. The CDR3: CATSSGANQPQHF. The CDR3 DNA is TGTGCCACCAGCTCAGGGGCAAATCAGCCCCAGCATTTT.

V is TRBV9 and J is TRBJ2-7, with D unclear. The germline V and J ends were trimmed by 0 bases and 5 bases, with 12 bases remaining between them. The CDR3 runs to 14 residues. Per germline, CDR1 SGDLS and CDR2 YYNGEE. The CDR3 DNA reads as TGTGCCAGCAGCGTAGAGGAGTGGTTGGACGAGCAGTACTTC. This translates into CASSVEEWLDEQYF.

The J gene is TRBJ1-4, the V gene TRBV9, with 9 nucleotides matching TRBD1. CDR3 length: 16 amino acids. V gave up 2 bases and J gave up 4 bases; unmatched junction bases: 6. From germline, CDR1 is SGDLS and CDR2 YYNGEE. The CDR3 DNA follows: TGTGCCAGCAGCGTTTCCGGGACAGGGAATAATGAAAAACTGTTTTTT. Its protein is CASSVSGTGNNEKLFF. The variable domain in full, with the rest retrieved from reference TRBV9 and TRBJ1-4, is DSGVTQTPKHLITATGQRVTLRCSPRSGDLSVYWYQQSLDQGLQFLIQYYNGEERAKGNILERFSAQQFPDLHSELNLSSLELGDSALYFCASSVSGTGNNEKLFFGSGTQLSVL.

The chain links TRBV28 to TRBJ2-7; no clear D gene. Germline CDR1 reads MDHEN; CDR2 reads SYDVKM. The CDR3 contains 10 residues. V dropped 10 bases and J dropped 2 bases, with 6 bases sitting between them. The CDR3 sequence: CATQAYEQYF. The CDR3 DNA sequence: TGTGCCACCCAGGCCTACGAGCAGTACTTC.

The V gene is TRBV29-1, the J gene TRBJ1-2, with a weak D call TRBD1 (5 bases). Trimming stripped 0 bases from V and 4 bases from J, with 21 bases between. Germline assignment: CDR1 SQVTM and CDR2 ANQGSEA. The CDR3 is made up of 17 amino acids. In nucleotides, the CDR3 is TGCAGCGTTGAAGATCTAAGCTTAGGGGTGATGGGCTATGGCTACACCTTC. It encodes CSVEDLSLGVMGYGYTF.

This CDR3 is CSATPALTSTDTQYF. Here the CDR3 DNA reads TGCAGCGCCACCCCCGCACTCACTAGCACAGATACGCAGTATTTT. The rearrangement uses TRBV29-1 and TRBJ2-3, with D unclear. The ends were cut back, 7 bases at V and 0 bases at J, with 17 bases in the middle. Looked up from germline, CDR1 is SQVTM and CDR2 is ANQGSEA. The CDR3 loop spans 15 amino acids.

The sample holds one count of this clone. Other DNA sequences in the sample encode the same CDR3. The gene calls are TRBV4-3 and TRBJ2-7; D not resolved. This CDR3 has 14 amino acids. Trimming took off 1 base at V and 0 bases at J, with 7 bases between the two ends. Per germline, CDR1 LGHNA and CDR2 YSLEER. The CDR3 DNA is TGCGCCAGCAGCCAAGGTTTAGCCTCCTACGAGCAGTACTTC. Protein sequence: CASSQGLASYEQYF.